The clone carrying this T cell receptor beta chain was seen repeatedly, ten times or more. Its specificity is not known. Using its own MiXCR run on the reads, TCRdb lists one record per CDR3 protein. The sample holds roughly 990,000 distinct CDR3 sequences, less than 35% seen once. The data were taken from a study of T cell repertoires in cytomegalovirus infection. At the level of the study: Public TCR beta signatures marked donors with CMV infection and the matching HLA. Study results and caveats: The response measured ex vivo was dominated by TCR beta clonotypes (HLA-C-restricted and CMV-specific).

The CDR3 has 18 amino acids. V was pared by 2 bases and J by 5 bases, with 14 bases of the junction left unmatched. Germline V gene lookup returns CDR1 SGHVS and CDR2 FNYEAQ. This receptor was identified in a human donor in good health (CMV status not recorded). Some clones in this sample may be carry-over from other donors' samples. The V call is TRBV7-6, the J call TRBJ2-3, with 9 positions matching TRBD2. Source: cultured CD8+ T cells from PBMCs, taken from culture after CMV antigen stimulation. Here the CDR3 DNA reads TGTGCCAGCAGCTTACGAGCCCCTGGCGGGGGGGTCTTAGATACGCAGTATTTT. It translates to CASSLRAPGGGVLDTQYF. The whole variable domain, remainder taken from reference TRBV7-6 and TRBJ2-3, is GAGVSQSPRYKVTKRGQDVALRCDPISGHVSLYWYRQALGQGPEFLTYFNYEAQQDKSGLPNDRFSAERPEGSISTLTIQRTEQRDSAMYRCASSLRAPGGGVLDTQYFGPGTRLTVL.